A selection of T cell receptor beta chains follows, all from one sample in a study of regulatory T cells in long-lasting Graves disease. TCRdb re-called the multiplex PCR reads with MiXCR, one entry per CDR3 protein. Of 550,000 to 700,000 distinct CDR3 sequences in the sample, 16% were seen once. These data are also associated with another study on T cells in Graves' hyperthyroidism and ophthalmopathy.

The starting material was peripheral blood mononuclear cells (PBMCs), obtained at new diagnosis, from a patient treated with antithyroid drugs. These receptors came from a young man with Graves disease. CDR3s include the opening cysteine and the closing phenylalanine or tryptophan.

TRBJ2-1,TRBV19,CASSMTSGRWSYNEQFF
TRBJ2-4,TRBV7-3,CASSLNPGGTKNIQYF
TRBJ2-7,TRBV6-1,CASSEAPPREAPYEQYF
TRBJ1-2,TRBV30,CAWSVSQIYGYTF
TRBJ2-7,TRBV6-1,CASEGMGGAQYF
TRBJ2-7,TRBV11-2,CASSPGAGNPHEQYF
TRBJ2-5,TRBV7-9,CASSLDAIQETQYF
TRBJ2-2,TRBV30,CAWSVRGTDTGELFF
TRBJ1-2,TRBV28,CASSFPGSSYGYTF
TRBJ1-2,TRBV5-5,CASSLDSNYGYTF
TRBJ2-5,TRBV30,CAWDGGGATQYF
TRBJ2-7,TRBV24-1,CATRFKGQGGSYEQYF
TRBJ2-7,TRBV18,CASSRGTGGLDEQYF
TRBJ2-5,TRBV20-1,CSARDSLAGQETQYF
TRBJ2-1,TRBV7-9,CASSDGTSGPYNEQFF
TRBJ2-1,TRBV6-1,CASTAPGLSYNEQFF
TRBJ2-2,TRBV6-5,CASSYSAINLGGGELFF
TRBJ2-7,TRBV11-2,CASSLVLQKAPYEQYF
TRBJ2-1,TRBV11-2,CASSLDLQGVFF
TRBJ1-1,TRBV15,CATSNDRGNTEAFF
TRBJ1-3,TRBV5-8,CASSGAPGVSGNTIYF
TRBJ2-5,TRBV5-1,CASRLGTGGETQYF
TRBJ2-1,TRBV2,CASRRIQGGRFF
TRBJ2-2,TRBV28,CASSPMGLAGTGELFF
TRBJ1-2,TRBV30,CAWSVRAGVYGYTF
TRBJ2-5,TRBV19,CATAGGPGETQYF
TRBJ1-1,TRBV30,CACGTATLNTEAFF
TRBJ2-1,TRBV6-5,CASSYGPGSFQFF
TRBJ1-2,TRBV6-2/TRBV6-3,CASSEVWDRGWSYTF
TRBJ1-2,TRBV10-3,CASRGWGMNYGYTF
TRBJ2-3,TRBV6-2/TRBV6-3,CAGRDRGSTDTQYF
TRBJ2-3,TRBV18,CASSISADTQYF
TRBJ1-4,TRBV9,CASSAYGTANEKLFF
TRBJ1-1,TRBV6-2/TRBV6-3,CASSYVMDTEAFF
TRBJ2-2,TRBV20-1,CSARTGTHTGELFF
TRBJ2-1,TRBV9,CASSPSGGSMYNEQFF
TRBJ1-2,TRBV6-5,CASSYSGGSGGYTF
TRBJ2-2,TRBV19,CASSTVVNTGELFF
TRBJ2-3,TRBV10-1,CASSPDRSSTDTQYF